The T cell receptor (beta chain) under discussion was sequenced for a study of response to subunit inactivated influenza vaccine. Overall study results and limits: Few new T cells, the authors suggested, are recruited by each seasonal influenza vaccination.

CDR3 length: 16 amino acids. Germline V gene lookup returns CDR1 MGHRA and CDR2 YSYEKL. Germline trimming cut 0 bases from V and 6 bases from J; bases unmatched to any gene: 6. Via MiXCR, TCRdb re-called the RT-PCR reads, giving one row per CDR3 protein. The table records a few hundred thousand distinct CDR3 sequences, 21% of them present only once. This clonotype has only a few counts. What it binds is not known. Sequencing used PBMCs from blood, obtained about 20 months after vaccination. The chain has TRBV4-1 and TRBJ2-2; 8 bases are shared with TRBD1. The receptor was isolated from a man aged 45-69 years who received an inactivated influenza vaccine. CDR3 loop: CASSQDRGLNSGELFF. In DNA form, the CDR3 reads TGCGCCAGCAGCCAAGACAGGGGGCTTAACTCCGGGGAGCTGTTTTTT.